The 18 T cell receptor beta chains presented below share a single source sample, sequenced in a study of blood T cell repertoires in COVID-19. Assay used: immunoSEQ multiplex PCR; TCRdb lists only in-frame clones, some missing. The sample records about 360,000 clones, less than 90% being singletons. Specimen: peripheral blood. The receptors were sampled from a woman aged 60-75 years with COVID-19, enrolled during active disease.

The rearrangement joins TRBV4-3 to TRBJ1-6, with 9 bases matching TRBD1. V lost 1 base to trimming and J lost 9 bases; unmatched junction nucleotides: 10. This CDR3 has 17 amino acids. Germline V gives CDR1 LGHNA, CDR2 YSLEER. The CDR3 coding sequence is TGCGCCAGCAGCCAAGGGGCTATGGGACAGGGTATTTCACCCCTCCACTTT. It encodes CASSQGAMGQGISPLHF.

V and J are TRBV6-5 and TRBJ2-2; perhaps TRBD1 as D (5 bases). Trimming took off 11 bases at V and 3 bases at J, with 13 bases between the two ends. Per germline, CDR1 MNHEY and CDR2 SVGAGI. This CDR3 region has 13 residues. DNA of the CDR3: TGTGCCGGCGACGACAGAGACACCGGGGAGCTGTTTTTT. It codes for CAGDDRDTGELFF.

CDR3 protein: CASSPDPWANTEAFF. The DNA of the CDR3 is TGTGCCAGCAGCCCCGACCCCTGGGCGAACACTGAAGCTTTCTTT. The chain combines TRBV6-5 with TRBJ1-1, with D hard to call. Trimming left V 6 bases short and J 1 base short, with 15 bases between. Per the germline V gene, CDR1 is MNHEY and CDR2 is SVGAGI. This CDR3 comprises 15 residues.

The rearrangement links TRBV7-2 to TRBJ2-3, with 10 positions matching TRBD2. J lost 6 bases, V lost 3 bases, and 12 bases had no gene match. The CDR3 covers 17 residues. Looked up from germline, CDR1 is SGHTA and CDR2 is FQGNSA. The CDR3 nucleotides are TGTGCCAGCAGCTTTGTCGGAGCGGGGGGGCTAAGGGATACGCAGTATTTT. This translates into CASSFVGAGGLRDTQYF.

This clone is a singleton in its sample. The chain is built from TRBV9 and TRBJ2-3; 10 bases align to TRBD2. Trimming cost V 2 bases and J 2 bases; bases outside gene matches: 2. The V gene's germline CDR1 is SGDLS and CDR2 YYNGEE. The length of the CDR3 is 15 residues. In nucleotides, the CDR3 is TGTGCCAGCAGCGTTACTAGCGGGGACACAGATACGCAGTATTTT. It translates to CASSVTSGDTDTQYF.

This clone was detected once. The V call is TRBV5-1, the J call TRBJ1-2, with 9 positions matching TRBD1. The CDR3 runs to 13 residues. CDR1 SGHRS and CDR2 YFSETQ come from the germline V gene. V shed 4 bases, J shed 8 bases, and the junction held 6 bases outside the gene matches. Here the CDR3 reads CASSLGQGFGYTF. In DNA form, the CDR3 reads TGCGCCAGCAGCCTGGGACAGGGATTCGGCTACACCTTC.

The chain is built from TRBV5-6 and TRBJ1-1; a possible D gene is TRBD1 (5 bases). V lost 0 bases and J 1 base, leaving 7 bases between the germline ends. Germline loops: CDR1 SGHDT, CDR2 YYEEEE. The CDR3 consists of 14 residues. The CDR3 DNA sequence: TGTGCCAGCAGCTTGGGGGGCGGGAACACTGAAGCTTTCTTT. Its protein is CASSLGGGNTEAFF.

This chain joins TRBV2 and TRBJ1-5; no definite D call. The germline gives CDR1 SNHLY, CDR2 FYNNEI. The CDR3 totals 14 residues. The V end lost 3 bases, the J end lost 1 base, and 7 bases lay between the germline ends. The CDR3 DNA reads TGTGCCAGCAGTGACGGTTGGAGCAATCAGCCCCAGCATTTT. This sequence encodes CASSDGWSNQPQHF.

The J gene is TRBJ1-3, the V gene TRBV11-3; D is undetermined. There are 16 residues in the CDR3. V lost 2 bases to trimming and J lost 0 bases, with 11 bases between them. Germline V gene lookup returns CDR1 SGHNT and CDR2 YENEEA. For the CDR3, the DNA is TGTGCCAGCAGCTTACCGCAGGCGACCTCTGGAAACACCATATATTTT. Translation gives CASSLPQATSGNTIYF.

V and J are TRBV7-3 and TRBJ1-5, with D perhaps matching TRBD1 (5 bases). V was trimmed by 6 bases and J by 7 bases, leaving 13 bases between them. The germline V gene encodes CDR1 SGHTA and CDR2 FQGTGA. CDR3 length: 13 residues. This CDR3 reads CASSAGLGQPQHF. The CDR3 DNA reads TGTGCCAGCAGTGCAGGGTTGGGACAGCCCCAGCATTTT.

The V call is TRBV9, the J call TRBJ2-7, with TRBD1 matching over 8 bases. The V and J ends lost 4 bases and 2 bases, in that order; junction bases with no gene match: 8. The CDR3 runs to 15 residues. CDR1 and CDR2 from the germline V gene are SGDLS and YYNGEE. The CDR3 DNA reads TGTGCCAGCAGCAGGGATGGGACAGGTCCCTACGAGCAGTACTTC. Amino acid sequence: CASSRDGTGPYEQYF. The full variable domain, completed using reference TRBV9 and TRBJ2-7, is DSGVTQTPKHLITATGQRVTLRCSPRSGDLSVYWYQQSLDQGLQFLIQYYNGEERAKGNILERFSAQQFPDLHSELNLSSLELGDSALYFCASSRDGTGPYEQYFGPGTRLTVT.

The chain links TRBV6-5 to TRBJ2-7, with 14 bases lining up with TRBD2. Trimming cost V 8 bases and J 2 bases; bases outside gene matches: 5. The CDR3 consists of 15 residues. CDR1 is MNHEY and CDR2 is SVGAGI in the germline V gene. CDR3 bases: TGTGCCAGCCGACTAGCGGGGGGGTCGACCTACGAGCAGTACTTC. Its translation: CASRLAGGSTYEQYF.

The chain has TRBV27 and TRBJ2-3; TRBD1 matches 11 bases. With 3 bases clipped from V and 4 bases from J, the junction kept 12 bases outside the gene matches. Per the germline V gene, CDR1 is MNHEY and CDR2 is SMNVEV (reference sequence). This CDR3 comprises 18 residues. DNA of the CDR3: TGTGCCAGCAGTTTGATAACCAAGGACAGGGGGCTGGCAGATACGCAGTATTTT. It encodes CASSLITKDRGLADTQYF.

The chain is built from TRBV6-1 and TRBJ1-2; 7 bases align to TRBD1. Germline loops: CDR1 MNHNS, CDR2 SASEGT. The V segment lost 3 bases and the J segment 4 bases; nucleotides outside the gene matches: 2. This CDR3 is 13 amino acids long. The CDR3 protein is CASSETGRYGYTF. CDR3 bases: TGTGCCAGCAGTGAGACAGGGCGCTATGGCTACACCTTC.

This chain links TRBV27 with TRBJ2-7, with 10 bases fitting TRBD2. CDR1 and CDR2 (germline): MNHEY, SMNVEV (reference sequence). After removal of 3 bases from V and 3 bases from J, the junction contained 5 bases not matched to a gene. The CDR3 is 15 amino acids. DNA of the CDR3: TGTGCCAGCAGTTTGACTATAGCGGGGGGCTACGAGCAGTACTTC. Protein: CASSLTIAGGYEQYF.

This clone was observed a single time. The chain links TRBV10-3 to TRBJ1-2, with 8 bases matching TRBD1. Trimming cost V 2 bases and J 7 bases; bases outside gene matches: 6. Germline V CDR1 and CDR2: ENHRY, SYGVKD. CDR3 size: 14 residues. The CDR3 is CAISERNRGGGYTF. CDR3 DNA sequence: TGTGCCATCAGTGAGAGAAACAGGGGGGGTGGCTACACCTTC.

The rearrangement uses TRBV11-1 and TRBJ1-3; D is uncertain. V dropped 3 bases and J dropped 4 bases, with 13 bases sitting between them. CDR1 and CDR2 from the germline V gene are SGHAT and FQDESV (reference sequence). CDR3 size: 15 residues. CDR3 sequence reads: CASSFGGERGNTIYF. In DNA form, the CDR3 reads TGTGCCAGCAGCTTCGGCGGGGAGAGAGGAAACACCATATATTTT.

The J gene is TRBJ1-3, the V gene TRBV4-2; no reliable D call. Trimming shortened V by 7 bases and J by 3 bases, and 7 bases separated the two germline ends. The CDR3 runs 12 residues. Germline V gene sequence: CDR1 LGHNA, CDR2 YNFKEQ. DNA for the CDR3: TGTGCCAGCATTTCCAGTGGAAACACCATATATTTT. Translation gives CASISSGNTIYF.